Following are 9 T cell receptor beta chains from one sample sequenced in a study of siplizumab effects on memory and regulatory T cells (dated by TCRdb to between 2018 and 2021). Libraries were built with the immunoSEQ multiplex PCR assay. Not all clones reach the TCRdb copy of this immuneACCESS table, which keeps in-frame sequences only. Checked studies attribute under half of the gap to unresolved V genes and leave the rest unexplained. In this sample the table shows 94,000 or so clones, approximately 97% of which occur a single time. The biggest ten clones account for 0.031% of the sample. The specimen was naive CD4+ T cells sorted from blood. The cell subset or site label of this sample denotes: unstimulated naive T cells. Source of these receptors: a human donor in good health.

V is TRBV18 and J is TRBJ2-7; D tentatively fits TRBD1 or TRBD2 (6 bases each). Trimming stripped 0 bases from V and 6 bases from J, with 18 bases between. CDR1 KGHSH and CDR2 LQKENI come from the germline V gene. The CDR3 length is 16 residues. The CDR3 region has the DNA TGTGCCAGCTCACCACCAGTGGGGGGCGGATCATCCGAGCAGTACTTC. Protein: CASSPPVGGGSSEQYF. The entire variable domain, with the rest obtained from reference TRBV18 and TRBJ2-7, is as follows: NAGVMQNPRHLVRRRGQEARLRCSPMKGHSHVYWYRQLPEEGLKFMVYLQKENIIDESGMPKERFSAEFPKEGPSILRIQQVVRGDSAAYFCASSPPVGGGSSEQYFGPGTRLTVT.

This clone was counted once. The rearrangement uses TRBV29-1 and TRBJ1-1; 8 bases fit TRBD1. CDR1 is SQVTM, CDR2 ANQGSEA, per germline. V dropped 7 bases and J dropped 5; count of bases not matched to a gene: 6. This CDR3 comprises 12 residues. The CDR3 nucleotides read TGCAGCGCACAGGGGGATCGGACTGAAGCTTTCTTT. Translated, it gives CSAQGDRTEAFF.

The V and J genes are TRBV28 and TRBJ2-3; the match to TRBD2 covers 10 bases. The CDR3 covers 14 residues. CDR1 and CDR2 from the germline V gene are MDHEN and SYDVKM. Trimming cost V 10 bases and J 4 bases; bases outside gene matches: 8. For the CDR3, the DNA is TGTGCCACTACGGCTAGCGGGGGTCCAGATACGCAGTATTTT. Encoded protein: CATTASGGPDTQYF.

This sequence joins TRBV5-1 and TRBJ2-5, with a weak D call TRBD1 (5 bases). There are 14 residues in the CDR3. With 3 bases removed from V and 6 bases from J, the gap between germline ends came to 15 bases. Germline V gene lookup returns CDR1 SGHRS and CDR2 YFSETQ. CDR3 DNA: TGCGCCAGCAGCTCGGCGACAGAGCACCAGACCCAGTACTTC. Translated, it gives CASSSATEHQTQYF.

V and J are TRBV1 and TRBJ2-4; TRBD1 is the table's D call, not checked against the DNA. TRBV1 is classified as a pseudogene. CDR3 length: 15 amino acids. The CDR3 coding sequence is TGCACCAGCAGCCAAGGTCCCGACAAGGTGAACATTCAGTACTTC. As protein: CTSSQGPDKVNIQYF.

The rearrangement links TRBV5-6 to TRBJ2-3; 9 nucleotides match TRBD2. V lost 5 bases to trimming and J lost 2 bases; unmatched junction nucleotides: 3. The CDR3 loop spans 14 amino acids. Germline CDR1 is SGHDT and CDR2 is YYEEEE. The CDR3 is CASRLAGDTDTQYF. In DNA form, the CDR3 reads TGTGCCAGCAGATTAGCGGGGGACACAGATACGCAGTATTTT.

CDR3 coding DNA: TGTGCCAGCAGTTTAGAGGGCGGGAATCAGCCCCAGCATTTT. Its protein is CASSLEGGNQPQHF. The chain is built from TRBV27 and TRBJ1-5; D unclear. The CDR3 runs to 14 residues. Germline V gene data show CDR1 as MNHEY and CDR2 as SMNVEV (reference sequence). Trimming removed 2 bases from V and 4 bases from J, with 9 bases in between.

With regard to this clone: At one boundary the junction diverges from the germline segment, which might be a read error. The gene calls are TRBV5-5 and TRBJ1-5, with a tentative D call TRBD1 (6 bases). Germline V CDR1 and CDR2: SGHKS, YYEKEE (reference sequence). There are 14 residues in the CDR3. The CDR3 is CASSLVAGDQPQHF. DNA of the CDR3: TGTGCTAGCAGCTTGGTGGCAGGGGATCAGCCCCAGCATTTT.

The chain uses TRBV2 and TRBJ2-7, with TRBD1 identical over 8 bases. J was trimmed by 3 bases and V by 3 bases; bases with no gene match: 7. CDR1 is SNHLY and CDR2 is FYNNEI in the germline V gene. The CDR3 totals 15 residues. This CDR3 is CASSDEDRANYEQYF. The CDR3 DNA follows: TGTGCCAGCAGTGACGAGGACAGGGCCAACTACGAGCAGTACTTC.